The 4 T cell receptor beta chains given below trace back to one sample, sequenced in a study of Graves' ophthalmopathy and Graves' hyperthyroidism. Amplification of the TCR beta CDR3 regions used RNA transcripts (as template). A first-round RT-PCR used HTBI primers, followed by a second-round multiplex PCR. TCRdb independently ran MiXCR on the multiplex PCR reads; one entry per CDR3 protein. The data contain approximately 410,000 distinct CDR3 sequences, roughly 15% of them singletons. Sequencing was performed on peripheral blood. Every receptor here comes from a woman aged 18 to 35 with stable Graves' hyperthyroidism.

In its sample, this clonotype was seen many times. The CDR3 DNA reads TGTGCCAGCAGCCGGACAGGGGTTAGCAATCAGCCCCAGCATTTT. It codes for CASSRTGVSNQPQHF. The rearrangement joins TRBV6-2 or TRBV6-3 to TRBJ1-5; 9 bases fit TRBD1. The length of the CDR3 is 15 residues. The J segment lost 0 bases and the V segment lost 6 bases, leaving 3 bases of the junction unmatched. Germline CDR1 is MNHEY and CDR2 is SVGEGT.

This clonotype came up a few times. The V and J genes are TRBV7-2 and TRBJ1-5; D unclear. V shed 5 bases and J shed 6 bases, with 14 bases lying between them. Germline CDR1 SGHTA, CDR2 FQGNSA. The CDR3 extends over 14 amino acids. The CDR3 loop reads CASSADNRVQPQHF. Here the CDR3 DNA reads TGTGCCAGCAGCGCCGACAATAGGGTTCAGCCCCAGCATTTT.

This clonotype was detected many times. The genes are TRBV7-3 and TRBJ2-7; 8 bases are shared with TRBD1. CDR1 is SGHTA, CDR2 FQGTGA, per germline. CDR3 length: 13 residues. The V gene end was trimmed by 5 bases and the J gene end by 10 bases; junction bases not matched to a gene: 10. This chain's CDR3 is CASSRATGAEQYF. In nucleotides, the CDR3 is TGTGCCAGCAGCAGGGCGACAGGGGCTGAACAGTACTTC. Looking up the rest from reference TRBV7-3 and TRBJ2-7 gives the full variable domain: GAGVSQTPSNKVTEKGKYVELRCDPISGHTALYWYRQSLGQGPEFLIYFQGTGAADDSGLPNDRFFAVRPEGSVSTLKIQRTERGDSAVYLCASSRATGAEQYFGPGTRLTVT.

This clonotype appeared many times. The rearrangement links TRBV20-1 to TRBJ2-7; D uncertain. The CDR3 loop spans 11 amino acids. Germline CDR1 is DFQATT and CDR2 is SNEGSKA (reference sequence). V was clipped by 0 bases and J by 5 bases, with 5 bases between them. The CDR3 is CSARDANEQYF. DNA of the CDR3: TGCAGTGCTAGAGATGCTAACGAGCAGTACTTC.